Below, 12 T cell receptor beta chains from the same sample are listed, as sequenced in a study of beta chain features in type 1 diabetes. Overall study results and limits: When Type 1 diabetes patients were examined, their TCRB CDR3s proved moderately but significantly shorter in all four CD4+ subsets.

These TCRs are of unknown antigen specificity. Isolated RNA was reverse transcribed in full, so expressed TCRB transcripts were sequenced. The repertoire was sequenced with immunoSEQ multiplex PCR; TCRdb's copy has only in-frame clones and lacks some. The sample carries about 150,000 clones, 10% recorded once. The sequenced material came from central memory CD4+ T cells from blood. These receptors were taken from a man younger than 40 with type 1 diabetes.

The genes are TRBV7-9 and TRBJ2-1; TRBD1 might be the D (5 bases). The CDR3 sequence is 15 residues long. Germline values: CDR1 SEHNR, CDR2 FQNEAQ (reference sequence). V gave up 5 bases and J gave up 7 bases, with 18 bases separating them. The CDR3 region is CASSPPFRVGNEQFF. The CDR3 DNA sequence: TGTGCCAGCAGCCCCCCCTTCAGGGTAGGGAATGAGCAGTTCTTC. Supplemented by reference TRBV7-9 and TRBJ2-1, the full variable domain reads DTGVSQNPRHKITKRGQNVTFRCDPISEHNRLYWYRQTLGQGPEFLTYFQNEAQLEKSRLLSDRFSAERPKGSFSTLEIQRTEQGDSAMYLCASSPPFRVGNEQFFGPGTRLTVL.

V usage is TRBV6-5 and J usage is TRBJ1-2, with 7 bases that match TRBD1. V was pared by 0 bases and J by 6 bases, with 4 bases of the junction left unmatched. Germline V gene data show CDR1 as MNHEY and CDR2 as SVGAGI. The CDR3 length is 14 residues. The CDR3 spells CASSYSDRVDGYTF. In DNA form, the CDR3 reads TGTGCCAGCAGTTACTCCGACAGGGTTGATGGCTACACCTTC.

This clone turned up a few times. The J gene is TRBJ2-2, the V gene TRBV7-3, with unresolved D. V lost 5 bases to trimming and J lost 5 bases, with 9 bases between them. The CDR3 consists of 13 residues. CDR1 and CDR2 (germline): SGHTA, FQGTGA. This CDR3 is CASSPRSTGELFF. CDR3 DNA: TGTGCCAGCAGCCCACGTAGTACCGGGGAGCTGTTTTTT. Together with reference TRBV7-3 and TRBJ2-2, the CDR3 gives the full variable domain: GAGVSQTPSNKVTEKGKYVELRCDPISGHTALYWYRQSLGQGPEFLIYFQGTGAADDSGLPNDRFFAVRPEGSVSTLKIQRTERGDSAVYLCASSPRSTGELFFGEGSRLTVL.

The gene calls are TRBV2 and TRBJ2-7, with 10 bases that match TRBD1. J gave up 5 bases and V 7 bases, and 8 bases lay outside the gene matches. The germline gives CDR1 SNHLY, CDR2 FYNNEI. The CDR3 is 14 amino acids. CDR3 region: CASKRQGAGDEQYF. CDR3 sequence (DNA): TGTGCCAGCAAGCGACAGGGGGCGGGTGACGAGCAGTACTTC.

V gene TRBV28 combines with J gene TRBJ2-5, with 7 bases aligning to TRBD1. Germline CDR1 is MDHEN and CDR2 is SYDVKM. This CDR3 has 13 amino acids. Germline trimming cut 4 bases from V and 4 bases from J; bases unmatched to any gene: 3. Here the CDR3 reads CASSSGQAETQYF. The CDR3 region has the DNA TGTGCCAGCAGTTCCGGACAGGCAGAGACCCAGTACTTC.

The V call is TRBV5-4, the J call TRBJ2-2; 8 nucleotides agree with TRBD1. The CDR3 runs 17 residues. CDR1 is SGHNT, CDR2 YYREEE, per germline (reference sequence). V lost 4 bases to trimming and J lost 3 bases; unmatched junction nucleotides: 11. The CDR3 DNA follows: TGTGCCAGCAGCCCGAATGTAGACAGGGGCGACACCGGGGAGCTGTTTTTT. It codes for CASSPNVDRGDTGELFF.

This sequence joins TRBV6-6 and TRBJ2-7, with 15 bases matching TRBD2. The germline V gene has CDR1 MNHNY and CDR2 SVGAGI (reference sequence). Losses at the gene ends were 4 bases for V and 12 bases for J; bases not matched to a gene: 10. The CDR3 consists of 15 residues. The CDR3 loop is CASSSPGLAGGFPYF. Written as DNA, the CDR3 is TGTGCCAGCAGTTCTCCGGGACTAGCGGGAGGTTTTCCGTACTTC.

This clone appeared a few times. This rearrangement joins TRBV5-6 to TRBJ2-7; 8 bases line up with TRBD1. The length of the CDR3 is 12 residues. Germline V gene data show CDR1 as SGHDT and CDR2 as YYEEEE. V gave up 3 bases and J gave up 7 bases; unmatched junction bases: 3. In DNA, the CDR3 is TGTGCCAGCAGCTATGACAGGGGAGAGCAGTACTTC. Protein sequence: CASSYDRGEQYF.

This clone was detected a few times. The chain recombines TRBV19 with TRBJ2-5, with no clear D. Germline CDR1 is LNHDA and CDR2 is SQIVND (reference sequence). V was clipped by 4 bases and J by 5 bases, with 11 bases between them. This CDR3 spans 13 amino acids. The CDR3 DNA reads TGTGCCAGTAGTAGAGGATTTGAGGAGACCCAGTACTTC. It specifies CASSRGFEETQYF.

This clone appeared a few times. The DNA of the CDR3 is TGTGCCAGCAGTGAAGACTTGACAGGGAGTGGGTACAATGAGCAGTTCTTC. Amino acid sequence: CASSEDLTGSGYNEQFF. The chain links TRBV2 to TRBJ2-1; 7 bases are shared with TRBD1. Germline CDR1 SNHLY, CDR2 FYNNEI. The CDR3 is 17 residues long. The junction had 10 bases not matched to a gene; V was cut back by 1 base and J by 4 bases.

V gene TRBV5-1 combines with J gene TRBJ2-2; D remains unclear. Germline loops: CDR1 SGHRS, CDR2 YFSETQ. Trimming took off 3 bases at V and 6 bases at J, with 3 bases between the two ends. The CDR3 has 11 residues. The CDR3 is CASSSAGELFF. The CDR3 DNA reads TGCGCCAGCAGCTCCGCCGGGGAGCTGTTTTTT.

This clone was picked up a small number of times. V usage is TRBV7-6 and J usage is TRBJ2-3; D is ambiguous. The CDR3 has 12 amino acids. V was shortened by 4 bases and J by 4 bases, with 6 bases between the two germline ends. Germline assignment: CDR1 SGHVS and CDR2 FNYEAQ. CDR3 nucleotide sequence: TGTGCCAGCAGCTCGGCGGCAGATACGCAGTATTTT. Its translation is CASSSAADTQYF. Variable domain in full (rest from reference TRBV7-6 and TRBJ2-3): GAGVSQSPRYKVTKRGQDVALRCDPISGHVSLYWYRQALGQGPEFLTYFNYEAQQDKSGLPNDRFSAERPEGSISTLTIQRTEQRDSAMYRCASSSAADTQYFGPGTRLTVL.